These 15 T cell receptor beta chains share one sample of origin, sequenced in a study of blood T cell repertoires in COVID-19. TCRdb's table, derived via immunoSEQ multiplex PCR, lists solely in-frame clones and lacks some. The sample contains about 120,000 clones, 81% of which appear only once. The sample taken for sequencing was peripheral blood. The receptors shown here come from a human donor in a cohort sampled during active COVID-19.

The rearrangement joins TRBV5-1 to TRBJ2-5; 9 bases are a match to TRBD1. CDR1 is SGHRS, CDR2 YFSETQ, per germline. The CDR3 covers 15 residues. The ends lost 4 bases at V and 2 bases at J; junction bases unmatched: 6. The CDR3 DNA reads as TGCGCCAGCAGCCCGGGGACAGGGCATCAAGAGACCCAGTACTTC. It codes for CASSPGTGHQETQYF.

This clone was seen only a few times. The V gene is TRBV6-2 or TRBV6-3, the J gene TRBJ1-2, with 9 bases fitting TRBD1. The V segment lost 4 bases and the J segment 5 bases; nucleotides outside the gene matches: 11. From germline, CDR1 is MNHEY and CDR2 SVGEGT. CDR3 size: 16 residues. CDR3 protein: CASSSLPGQGAYGYTF. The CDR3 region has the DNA TGTGCCAGCAGTTCGTTACCGGGACAGGGAGCGTATGGCTACACCTTC.

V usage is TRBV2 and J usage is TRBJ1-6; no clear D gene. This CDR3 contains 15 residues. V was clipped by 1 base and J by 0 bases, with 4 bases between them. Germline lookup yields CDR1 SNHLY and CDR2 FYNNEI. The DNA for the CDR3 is TGTGCCAGCAGTGAAGACAGCTCCTATAATTCACCCCTCCACTTT. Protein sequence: CASSEDSSYNSPLHF.

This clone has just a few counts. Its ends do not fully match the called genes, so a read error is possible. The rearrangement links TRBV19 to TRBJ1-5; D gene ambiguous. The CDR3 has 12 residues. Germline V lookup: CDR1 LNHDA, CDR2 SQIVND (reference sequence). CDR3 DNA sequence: TGTGCCAGTAGTCCCCCTAATCGGCCCCAGCATTTT. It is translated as CASSPPNRPQHF.

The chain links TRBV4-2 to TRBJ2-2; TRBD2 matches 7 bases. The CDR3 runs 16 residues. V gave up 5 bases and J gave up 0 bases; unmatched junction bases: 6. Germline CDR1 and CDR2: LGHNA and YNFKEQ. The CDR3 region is CASSARLATNTGELFF. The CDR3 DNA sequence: TGTGCCAGCAGCGCCCGACTAGCTACGAACACCGGGGAGCTGTTTTTT.

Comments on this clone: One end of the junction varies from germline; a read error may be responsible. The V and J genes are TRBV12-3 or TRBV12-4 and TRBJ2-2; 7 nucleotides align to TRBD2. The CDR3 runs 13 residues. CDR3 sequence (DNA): TGTGCCAGCAGTTTAACGGGCCCGGGGGGGCTGTTTTTT. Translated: CASSLTGPGGLFF.

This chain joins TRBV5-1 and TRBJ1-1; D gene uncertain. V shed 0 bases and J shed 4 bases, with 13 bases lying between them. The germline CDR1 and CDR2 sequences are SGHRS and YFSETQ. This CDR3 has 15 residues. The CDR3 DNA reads TGCGCCAGCAGCTTGGTTGGCCCCGGGAGCACTGAAGCTTTCTTT. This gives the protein CASSLVGPGSTEAFF.

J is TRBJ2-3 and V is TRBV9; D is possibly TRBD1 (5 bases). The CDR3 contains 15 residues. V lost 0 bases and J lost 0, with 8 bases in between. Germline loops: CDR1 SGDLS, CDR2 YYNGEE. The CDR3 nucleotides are TGTGCCAGCAGCGTAGTGGCAGGGAGCACAGATACGCAGTATTTT. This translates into CASSVVAGSTDTQYF.

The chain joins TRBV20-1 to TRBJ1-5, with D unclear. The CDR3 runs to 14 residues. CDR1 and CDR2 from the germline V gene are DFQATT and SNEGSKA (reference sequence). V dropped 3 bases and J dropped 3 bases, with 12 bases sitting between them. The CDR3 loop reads CSASSGQLNQPQHF. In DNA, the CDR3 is TGCAGTGCTAGTAGCGGGCAGCTCAATCAGCCCCAGCATTTT.

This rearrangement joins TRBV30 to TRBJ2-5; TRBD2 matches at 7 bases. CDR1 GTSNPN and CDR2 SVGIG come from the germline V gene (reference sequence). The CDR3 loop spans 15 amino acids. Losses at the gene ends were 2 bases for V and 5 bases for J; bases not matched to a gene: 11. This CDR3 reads CAWSSLAFFRETQYF. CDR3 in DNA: TGTGCCTGGAGTTCACTAGCGTTTTTTCGGGAGACCCAGTACTTC.

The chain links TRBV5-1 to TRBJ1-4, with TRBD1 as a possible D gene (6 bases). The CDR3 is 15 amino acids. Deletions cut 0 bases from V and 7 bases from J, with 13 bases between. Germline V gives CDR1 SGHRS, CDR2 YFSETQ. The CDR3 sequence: CASSLAAGESEKLFF. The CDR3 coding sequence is TGCGCCAGCAGCTTGGCGGCAGGGGAGAGTGAAAAACTGTTTTTT.

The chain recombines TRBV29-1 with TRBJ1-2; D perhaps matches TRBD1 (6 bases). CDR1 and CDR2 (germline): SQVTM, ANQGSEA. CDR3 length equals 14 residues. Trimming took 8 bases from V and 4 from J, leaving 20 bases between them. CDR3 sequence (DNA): TGCAGCTCACGTGGGGGGGGCTCTAGCTATGGCTACACCTTC. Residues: CSSRGGGSSYGYTF. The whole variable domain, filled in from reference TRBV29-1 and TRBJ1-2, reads SAVISQKPSRDICQRGTSLTIQCQVDSQVTMMFWYRQQPGQSLTLIATANQGSEATYESGFVIDKFPISRPNLTFSTLTVSNMSPEDSSIYLCSSRGGGSSYGYTFGSGTRLTVV.

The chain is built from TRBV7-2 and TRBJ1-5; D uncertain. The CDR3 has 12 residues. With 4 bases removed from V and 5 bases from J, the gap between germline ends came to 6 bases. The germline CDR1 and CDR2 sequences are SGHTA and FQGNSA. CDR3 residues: CASSYTHQPQHF. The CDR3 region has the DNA TGTGCCAGCAGCTACACCCATCAGCCCCAGCATTTT.

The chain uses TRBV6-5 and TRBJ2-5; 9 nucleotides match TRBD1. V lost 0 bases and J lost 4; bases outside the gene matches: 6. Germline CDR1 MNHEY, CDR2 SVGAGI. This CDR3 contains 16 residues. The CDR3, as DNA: TGTGCCAGCAGTTACTCGTGGGGGACAGGGAGAGAGACCCAGTACTTC. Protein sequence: CASSYSWGTGRETQYF.

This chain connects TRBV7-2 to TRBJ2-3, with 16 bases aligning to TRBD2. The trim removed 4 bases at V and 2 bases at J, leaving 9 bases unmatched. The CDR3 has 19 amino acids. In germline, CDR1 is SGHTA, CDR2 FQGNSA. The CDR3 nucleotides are TGTGCCAGCAGCTCGGGACTAGCGGGGGGGCGTTCGTTCACAGATACGCAGTATTTT. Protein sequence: CASSSGLAGGRSFTDTQYF.